The 21 T cell receptor beta chains reported below all come from one sample, sequenced in a study of identical twins. TCRdb fed the 5' RACE reads into MiXCR, producing one record per CDR3 protein. The sample yields 690,000 or so distinct CDR3 sequences, approximately 6% seen once. The sample taken for sequencing was naive T cells sorted from blood. Receptors were obtained from a young man in good health.

This clonotype was seen at least ten times. This chain links TRBV7-9 with TRBJ2-5; D not resolved. CDR3 length: 14 amino acids. From germline, CDR1 is SEHNR and CDR2 FQNEAQ (reference sequence). Between the trimmed V and J ends, which lost 5 bases and 0 bases, there was a span of 10 bases. The chain's CDR3 is CASSDIGYQETQYF. The CDR3 DNA reads as TGTGCCAGCAGCGATATTGGCTACCAAGAGACCCAGTACTTC.

The chain employs TRBV7-2 and TRBJ2-3, with 9 bases that match TRBD2. This CDR3 is 15 amino acids long. V shed 7 bases and J 3 bases; nucleotides not matched to a gene: 8. Looked up from germline, CDR1 is SGHTA and CDR2 is FQGNSA. CDR3 protein: CASIEVLAGTDTQYF. DNA of the CDR3: TGTGCCAGCATAGAAGTCCTAGCGGGAACAGATACGCAGTATTTT.

The chain combines TRBV6-1 with TRBJ2-1, with TRBD2 matching over 11 bases. Germline lookup yields CDR1 MNHNS and CDR2 SASEGT. Trimming cost V 5 bases and J 8 bases; bases outside gene matches: 5. This CDR3 has 14 residues. The CDR3 sequence is CASSRNSGRDEQFF. In nucleotides, the CDR3 is TGTGCCAGCAGTCGAAATAGCGGGAGGGATGAGCAGTTCTTC.

This clonotype has only a few counts. The chain combines TRBV12-3 or TRBV12-4 with TRBJ2-1; D uncertain. There are 14 residues in the CDR3. The V and J ends lost 6 bases and 8 bases respectively, with 17 bases between them. CDR3: CASRLSVGWDEQFF. The CDR3 DNA is TGTGCCAGCAGGTTATCGGTGGGGTGGGATGAGCAGTTCTTC.

The sample holds many counts of this clonotype. The CDR3 sequence is CASSFNPYNEQFF. The CDR3 DNA reads TGTGCCAGCAGTTTCAACCCATACAATGAGCAGTTCTTC. The chain combines TRBV12-3 or TRBV12-4 with TRBJ2-1; D remains unclear. V lost 3 bases to trimming and J lost 4 bases, with 7 bases between them. This CDR3 has 13 amino acids.

V gene TRBV20-1 combines with J gene TRBJ2-5; the D gene could be TRBD1 or TRBD2 (5 bases each). The CDR3 extends over 13 amino acids. The V gene lost 5 bases and the J gene lost 2 bases, with 12 bases spanning the gap. In germline, CDR1 is DFQATT, CDR2 SNEGSKA (reference sequence). The CDR3 nucleotides read TGCAGTGCTGGGCCGGGACGGCAAGAGACCCAGTACTTC. This translates into CSAGPGRQETQYF.

This clonotype has a count of ten or more. V is TRBV21-1 and J is TRBJ2-7; no DNA check was done on the table's D call, TRBD1. TRBV21-1 is marked as a pseudogene. This CDR3 has 14 amino acids. CDR3 region: CASSYRGRSYEQYV. The CDR3 DNA is TGTGCCAGCAGCTACAGGGGCCGCTCCTACGAGCAGTACGTC.

The chain uses TRBV5-1 and TRBJ1-1, with D tentatively TRBD1 (6 bases). Germline CDR1 is SGHRS and CDR2 is YFSETQ. Trimming took off 5 bases at V and 4 bases at J, with 15 bases between the two ends. The CDR3 is 14 residues long. CDR3 region: CASSPGEVITEAFF. CDR3 in DNA: TGCGCCAGCAGTCCAGGGGAAGTGATCACTGAAGCTTTCTTT. Full variable domain (rest looked up from reference TRBV5-1 and TRBJ1-1): KAGVTQTPRYLIKTRGQQVTLSCSPISGHRSVSWYQQTPGQGLQFLFEYFSETQRNKGNFPGRFSGRQFSNSRSEMNVSTLELGDSALYLCASSPGEVITEAFFGQGTRLTVV.

This clonotype was detected ten times or more. V usage is TRBV28 and J usage is TRBJ2-7; perhaps TRBD2 as D (7 bases). V dropped 3 bases and J dropped 4 bases, with 13 bases sitting between them. Germline V lookup: CDR1 MDHEN, CDR2 SYDVKM. The CDR3 contains 14 residues. The DNA of the CDR3 is TGTGCCAGCAGTTTGAAGGGGGGGCGGTACGAGCAGTACTTC. This translates into CASSLKGGRYEQYF.

In this sample, this clonotype turned up many times. The chain employs TRBV5-5 and TRBJ1-4, with D possibly being TRBD1 (5 bases). The CDR3 contains 14 residues. Germline assignment: CDR1 SGHKS and CDR2 YYEKEE (reference sequence). V lost 4 bases and J lost 5, with 12 bases in between. The CDR3 reads CASSLGRGNEKLFF. The CDR3 DNA is TGTGCCAGCAGCCTGGGACGGGGGAATGAAAAACTGTTTTTT.

This clonotype came up a few times. The chain links TRBV4-3 to TRBJ2-3, with D possibly being TRBD2 (6 bases). Per the germline V gene, CDR1 is LGHNA and CDR2 is YSLEER. This CDR3 has 17 amino acids. The germline V and J ends were trimmed by 0 bases and 2 bases, with 15 bases remaining between them. CDR3: CASSQDLWGDYTDTQYF. The DNA of the CDR3 is TGCGCCAGCAGCCAAGATCTATGGGGGGATTACACAGATACGCAGTATTTT.

This clonotype was seen a few times. CDR3 region: CASGQAREQYF. The CDR3 bases are TGTGCATCGGGACAGGCCCGCGAGCAGTACTTC. The V call is TRBV30, the J call TRBJ2-7, with 8 nucleotides matching TRBD1. Germline V gives CDR1 GTSNPN, CDR2 SVGIG (reference sequence). CDR3 length equals 11 residues.

This clonotype was seen only a few times. The V call is TRBV4-2, the J call TRBJ1-5; D is perhaps TRBD1 (5 bases). V was pared by 0 bases and J by 3 bases, with 9 bases between. The V gene's germline CDR1 is LGHNA and CDR2 YNFKEQ. The CDR3 contains 15 residues. The DNA for the CDR3 is TGTGCCAGCAGCCAAGAGGGGACTGTCAATCAGCCCCAGCATTTT. Encoded protein: CASSQEGTVNQPQHF.

The gene calls are TRBV12-3 or TRBV12-4 and TRBJ2-1; maybe TRBD1 (5 bases). Trimming left V 4 bases short and J 10 bases short, with 17 bases between. The CDR3 has 14 residues. This chain's CDR3 is CASSSGPGKGEQFF. CDR3 nucleotides: TGTGCCAGCAGTTCAGGGCCAGGGAAGGGGGAGCAGTTCTTC.

This clonotype was seen a few times. This sequence joins TRBV7-2 and TRBJ2-1; D is possibly TRBD2 (5 bases). This CDR3 is built from 14 residues. Germline-derived CDR1 and CDR2 are SGHTA and FQGNSA. V shed 4 bases and J shed 10 bases, with 17 bases lying between them. CDR3 coding DNA: TGTGCCAGCAGCTCCCGACACTTAGCGATCGAGCAGTTCTTC. Translated: CASSSRHLAIEQFF. Looking up the rest from reference TRBV7-2 and TRBJ2-1 gives the full variable domain: GAGVSQSPSNKVTEKGKDVELRCDPISGHTALYWYRQSLGQGLEFLIYFQGNSAPDKSGLPSDRFSAERTGGSVSTLTIQRTQQEDSAVYLCASSSRHLAIEQFFGPGTRLTVL.

This clonotype was counted ten times or more. This chain connects TRBV12-3 or TRBV12-4 to TRBJ2-7, with 11 nucleotides matching TRBD1. With 5 bases clipped from V and 2 bases from J, the junction kept 11 bases outside the gene matches. There are 17 residues in the CDR3. Here the CDR3 DNA reads TGTGCCAGCAGTACCGGGACAGGGGGAGCGGGAGCCTACGAGCAGTACTTC. It translates to CASSTGTGGAGAYEQYF.

This clonotype was found many times. The chain joins TRBV6-2 or TRBV6-3 to TRBJ2-3, with a possible D match to TRBD2 (6 bases). V gave up 6 bases and J gave up 4 bases, with 20 bases separating them. Germline CDR1 MNHEY, CDR2 SVGEGT. This CDR3 has 16 amino acids. CDR3 bases: TGTGCCAGCAGGAACCCCCTGGGACTTCAATCAGATACGCAGTATTTT. This gives the protein CASRNPLGLQSDTQYF.

This clonotype has at least ten counts. The chain joins TRBV10-2 to TRBJ1-1; no reliable D call. V was trimmed by 0 bases and J by 2 bases, leaving 7 bases between them. The CDR3 is made up of 14 amino acids. Germline V lookup: CDR1 WSHSY, CDR2 SAAADI. The CDR3 is CASSESLGNTEAFF. As DNA, the CDR3 is TGCGCCAGCAGTGAGTCCTTAGGTAACACTGAAGCTTTCTTT.

The rearrangement uses TRBV12-3 or TRBV12-4 and TRBJ2-4; the match to TRBD1 covers 9 bases. With V trimmed by 5 bases and J by 2 bases, 7 bases remained unmatched. The CDR3 totals 16 residues. This chain's CDR3 is CASSPVGQGTKNIQYF. In DNA, the CDR3 is TGTGCCAGCAGTCCTGTGGGACAGGGAACCAAAAACATTCAGTACTTC.

The V and J genes are TRBV5-1 and TRBJ2-4, with 12 bases lining up with TRBD1. The CDR3 covers 17 residues. Germline CDR1 and CDR2: SGHRS and YFSETQ. V lost 4 bases and J lost 9; bases outside the gene matches: 14. This CDR3 is CASSAQPGQGAGSIQYF. Written as DNA, the CDR3 is TGCGCCAGCAGCGCCCAGCCGGGACAGGGGGCAGGGAGCATTCAGTACTTC.

This clonotype showed up just a few times. The genes are TRBV11-2 and TRBJ1-3; perhaps TRBD1 as D (6 bases). The CDR3 length is 15 residues. With 6 bases removed from V and 3 bases from J, the gap between germline ends came to 15 bases. Germline V gene sequence: CDR1 SGHAT, CDR2 FQNNGV. The CDR3 protein is CASRPNRAGGNTIYF. CDR3 bases: TGTGCCAGCAGACCTAACAGGGCGGGTGGAAACACCATATATTTT.